The 6 T cell receptor beta chains given below trace back to one sample, sequenced in a study of identical twins (dated by TCRdb to 2015 to 2016). The library was made by 5' RACE. These reads were obtained on an Illumina HiSeq 2000. In TCRdb, the public reads were trimmed at Q25 with fastp and aligned with MiXCR, with productive beta chains retained. Each entry is one CDR3 protein sequence, shown with its most common DNA and genes. This sample comprises 430,000 or so distinct CDR3 sequences, 24% of them detected only once. Jointly, the top ten make up about 2.7% of the sample. In addition, the sample was reused for a study of T cells expressing NK-cell markers.

Sequencing used CD4+ T cells sorted from blood. The receptors originated from a woman aged 18-29 years in good health.

J is TRBJ2-5 and V is TRBV9; D unclear. CDR1 is SGDLS, CDR2 YYNGEE, per germline. V dropped 0 bases and J dropped 4 bases, with 10 bases sitting between them. The length of the CDR3 is 14 residues. The CDR3 DNA follows: TGTGCCAGCAGCGTAGGCGCTTTTGGAGAGACCCAGTACTTC. It codes for CASSVGAFGETQYF.

This clonotype was counted between two and nine times. The rearrangement uses TRBV29-1 and TRBJ2-7; 9 bases line up with TRBD1. Trimming removed 2 bases from V and 0 bases from J; junction bases left unmatched: 5. Germline V gene sequence: CDR1 SQVTM, CDR2 ANQGSEA. This CDR3 is built from 15 residues. This CDR3 reads CSVEFLGQGSYEQYF. In nucleotides, the CDR3 is TGCAGCGTTGAATTTTTGGGACAGGGCTCCTACGAGCAGTACTTC.

This clonotype was seen more than once but under ten times. The genes are TRBV25-1 and TRBJ2-7; no reliable D call. The V end lost 9 bases, the J end lost 4 bases, and 16 bases lay between the germline ends. This CDR3 has 13 amino acids. Germline V lookup: CDR1 MGHDK, CDR2 SYGVNS. DNA for the CDR3: TGTGCCAGTTCCTATTATGGGGTTTACGAGCAGTACTTC. It translates to CASSYYGVYEQYF.

The sample holds a few counts of this clonotype. V usage is TRBV7-2 and J usage is TRBJ2-2, with D possibly TRBD2 on 6 matching bases. CDR3 length: 15 residues. The ends were cut back, 5 bases at V and 6 bases at J, with 16 bases in the middle. Germline V CDR1 and CDR2: SGHTA, FQGNSA. This chain's CDR3 is CASSRDSTTSGELFF. CDR3 nucleotides: TGTGCCAGCAGCCGGGACTCGACAACGTCCGGGGAGCTGTTTTTT.

This clonotype was seen once. V and J are TRBV12-3 or TRBV12-4 and TRBJ1-1; D not certain. This CDR3 is built from 14 residues. Trimming cost V 3 bases and J 1 base, with 9 bases left between them. As DNA, the CDR3 is TGTGCCAGCAGTTTCTCAGCAGGGAACACTGAAGCTTTCTTT. Its translation is CASSFSAGNTEAFF.

The chain recombines TRBV11-3 with TRBJ2-3; possible D gene TRBD2, 5 bases. The germline CDR1 and CDR2 sequences are SGHNT and YENEEA. The CDR3 is 13 residues long. The V end was cut by 5 bases, the J end by 6 bases, with 12 bases between. Here the CDR3 DNA reads TGTGCCAGCAGCCCAAGACTACCCGATACGCAGTATTTT. It codes for CASSPRLPDTQYF.